The 3 T cell receptor beta chains below were found in one sample sequenced in a study of blood T cell repertoires in COVID-19. Sequencing used immunoSEQ multiplex PCR; TCRdb keeps in-frame clones, though not all of them. The sample has about 190,000 clones, approximately 91% seen once. The specimen sequenced was peripheral blood. Every receptor here comes from a man aged 25 to 40 with acute or convalescent COVID-19.

Remarks on this clone: At one end, the junction sequence differs from germline, possibly due to a read error. This chain uses TRBV5-1 with TRBJ2-7, with D tentatively TRBD1 (5 bases). Germline-derived CDR1 and CDR2 are SGHRS and YFSETQ. The CDR3 has 15 residues. The CDR3 protein is CASSWTSWGFYGQYF. The CDR3 DNA is TGCGCCAGCAGCTGGACCTCCTGGGGCTTCTACGGGCAGTACTTC.

CDR3 region: CASTQGTGELFF. CDR3 nucleotide sequence: TGTGCCAGCACGCAGGGAACCGGGGAGCTGTTTTTT. This sequence joins TRBV6-5 and TRBJ2-2, with D perhaps TRBD1 (5 bases). Trimming shortened V by 7 bases and J by 5 bases, and 8 bases separated the two germline ends. Germline CDR1 and CDR2: MNHEY and SVGAGI. The length of the CDR3 is 12 residues.

V usage is TRBV6-5 and J usage is TRBJ1-1; the D gene is possibly TRBD1 (6 bases). CDR1 is MNHEY and CDR2 is SVGAGI in the germline V gene. This CDR3 has 14 residues. V dropped 2 bases and J dropped 3 bases, with 10 bases sitting between them. CDR3 nucleotide sequence: TGTGCCAGCAGTTACGGGGGCCAGGACACTGAAGCTTTCTTT. Translated, it gives CASSYGGQDTEAFF.